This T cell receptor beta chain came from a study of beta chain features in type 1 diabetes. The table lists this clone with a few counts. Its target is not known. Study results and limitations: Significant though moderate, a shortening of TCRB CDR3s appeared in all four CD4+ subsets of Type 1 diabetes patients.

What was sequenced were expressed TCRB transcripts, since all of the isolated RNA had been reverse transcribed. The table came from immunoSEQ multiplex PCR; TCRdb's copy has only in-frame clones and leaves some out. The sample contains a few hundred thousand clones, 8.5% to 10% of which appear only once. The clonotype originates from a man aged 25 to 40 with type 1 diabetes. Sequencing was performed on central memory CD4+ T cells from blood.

CDR3 nucleotide sequence: TGTGCCAGCAGAGTTAGCGGAGTCACCTACGAGCAGTACTTC. Its protein product is CASRVSGVTYEQYF. The chain links TRBV4-2 to TRBJ2-7; D perhaps matches TRBD2 (6 bases). CDR1 and CDR2 (germline): LGHNA, YNFKEQ. Trimming took 6 bases from V and 2 from J, leaving 14 bases between them. The CDR3 has 14 residues.